The rows below give T cell receptor beta chains drawn from one sample of a study of CD8+ T cells in alopecia areata. The repertoire was sequenced with immunoSEQ multiplex PCR; TCRdb's copy has only in-frame clones and lacks some. Among hundreds of thousands of clones listed, under 70% were seen once. This sample comprised CD4+ T cells sorted from blood, obtained around week 44, from a patient treated with tofacitinib. The receptors were gathered from a human donor with alopecia areata. Each CDR3 is given with its conserved first and last residue. The order of the fields is V gene, clone size, CDR3 protein. Only some rows state a clone size, as once, few, many or a class for expanded clones.

>TRBV7-3|NA
CASSLKLEGDRDPWGDSNQPQHF
>TRBV7-9|few
CASRTIKTGVNTEAFF
>TRBV9|few
CASSPSDRVRYGYTF
>TRBV5-1|NA
CASSLGVVGQNTEAFF
>TRBV30|NA
CAWSLGGHTEAFF
>TRBV27|NA
CASSSPSAGANVLTF
>TRBV2|once
CASGGQGSPKGYTF
>TRBV6-1|NA
CASSAYRAPYGYTF
>TRBV6-1|few
CASSTVTGELFF
>TRBV7-7|NA
CASSLAGSTGELFF
>TRBV30|NA
CAWSPGTGKAEAFF
>TRBV14|NA
CASSQGVNTEAFF
>TRBV11-1|NA
CASSSVQIQSQYF
>TRBV7-8|NA
CASSLGTGSGEKLFF
>TRBV30|NA
CAWSFDRDNEQFF
>TRBV4-1|NA
CASSQRGLAGGSQDTQYF
>TRBV5-1|NA
CASSLGQRTAKNIQYF
>TRBV30|NA
CAWSASAGGPSTGELFF
>TRBV12-5|NA
CASANPQFTGVGYTF
>TRBV7-6|NA
CASSPSGANVLTF